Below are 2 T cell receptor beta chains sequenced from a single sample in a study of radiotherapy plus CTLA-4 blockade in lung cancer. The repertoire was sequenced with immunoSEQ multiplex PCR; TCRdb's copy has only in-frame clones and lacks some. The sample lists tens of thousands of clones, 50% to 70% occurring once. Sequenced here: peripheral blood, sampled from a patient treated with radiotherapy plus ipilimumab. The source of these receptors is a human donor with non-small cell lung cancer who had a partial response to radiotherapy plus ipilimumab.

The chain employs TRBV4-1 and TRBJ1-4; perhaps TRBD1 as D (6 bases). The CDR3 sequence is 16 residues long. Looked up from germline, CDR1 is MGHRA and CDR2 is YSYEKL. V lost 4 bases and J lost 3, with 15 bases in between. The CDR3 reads CASSRGRQDSNEKLFF. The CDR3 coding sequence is TGCGCCAGCAGCCGCGGCCGACAGGACTCTAATGAAAAACTGTTTTTT.

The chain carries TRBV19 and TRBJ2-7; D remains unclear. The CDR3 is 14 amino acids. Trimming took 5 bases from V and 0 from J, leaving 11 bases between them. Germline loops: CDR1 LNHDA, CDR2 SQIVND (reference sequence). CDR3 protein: CASSSLRSSYEQYF. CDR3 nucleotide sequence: TGTGCCAGTAGTTCCCTACGAAGCTCCTACGAGCAGTACTTC.